A selection of T cell receptor beta chains follows, all from one sample in a study of cytomegalovirus exposure and HLA in healthy donors. The repertoire was sequenced with immunoSEQ multiplex PCR; TCRdb's copy has only in-frame clones and lacks some. The repertoire holds around 58,000 clones, with about 77% as singletons. The sample was PBMCs. These TCRs come from a female donor in good health and CMV-seronegative. The CDR3 runs from the conserved cysteine through the conserved F or W. Fields, in order: V gene, D gene, J gene, clone size, CDR3 length, CDR3 DNA, CDR3 protein. A D gene is named only where the DNA matches it firmly. Clone size is given for some rows only: seen once, a few or many times, or a class if the clone is expanded.

v_call: TRBV2
d_call: TRBD1
j_call: TRBJ2-7
clone_size: NA
cdr3_length: 13
cdr3_nt: TGTGCCACAACAGGGACAGACTCCTACGAGCAGTACTTC
cdr3_aa: CATTGTDSYEQYF

v_call: TRBV19
d_call: TRBD2
j_call: TRBJ2-1
clone_size: NA
cdr3_length: 15
cdr3_nt: TGTGCCAGTAGTCTTACGGGGGGGCCGTACAATGAGCAGTTCTTC
cdr3_aa: CASSLTGGPYNEQFF

v_call: TRBV2
d_call: NA
j_call: TRBJ1-4
clone_size: few
cdr3_length: 13
cdr3_nt: TGTGCCAGCAGTGAAGCGAGAGCGGGGGTGCTGTTTTTT
cdr3_aa: CASSEARAGVLFF

v_call: TRBV7-9
d_call: NA
j_call: TRBJ2-7
clone_size: NA
cdr3_length: 15
cdr3_nt: TGTGCCAGCAGCCCACCCGGGACTTTAACCTACGAGCAGTACTTC
cdr3_aa: CASSPPGTLTYEQYF

v_call: TRBV7-9
d_call: TRBD1
j_call: TRBJ2-3
clone_size: NA
cdr3_length: 17
cdr3_nt: TGTGCCAGCAGCTTAAGTCGAGGGGGCCTTTTCACAGATACGCAGTATTTT
cdr3_aa: CASSLSRGGLFTDTQYF

v_call: TRBV18
d_call: TRBD2
j_call: TRBJ2-2
clone_size: NA
cdr3_length: 15
cdr3_nt: TGTGCCAGCTCATTAGCTAGCGGGCTCACCGGGGAGCTGTTTTTT
cdr3_aa: CASSLASGLTGELFF

v_call: TRBV19
d_call: NA
j_call: TRBJ1-3
clone_size: NA
cdr3_length: 12
cdr3_nt: TGTGCCACCTCCGACAGGGGAAACACCATATATTTT
cdr3_aa: CATSDRGNTIYF

v_call: TRBV7-3
d_call: NA
j_call: TRBJ1-1
clone_size: few
cdr3_length: 14
cdr3_nt: TGTGCCAGCAGCCAAGGACGGCGGGACACTGAAGCTTTCTTT
cdr3_aa: CASSQGRRDTEAFF

v_call: TRBV19
d_call: NA
j_call: TRBJ2-1
clone_size: NA
cdr3_length: 15
cdr3_nt: TGTGCCAGTAGACTTGGGGCTAGCGTAGGCAATGAGCAGTTCTTC
cdr3_aa: CASRLGASVGNEQFF

v_call: TRBV6-1
d_call: TRBD1
j_call: TRBJ1-1
clone_size: NA
cdr3_length: 14
cdr3_nt: TGTGCCAGCAGGACAGGGGGGCTAAACACTGAAGCTTTCTTT
cdr3_aa: CASRTGGLNTEAFF

v_call: TRBV28
d_call: NA
j_call: TRBJ1-2
clone_size: NA
cdr3_length: 14
cdr3_nt: TGTGCCAGCAGTTTACCCGACAGCCTCTATGGCTACACCTTC
cdr3_aa: CASSLPDSLYGYTF

v_call: TRBV14
d_call: NA
j_call: TRBJ2-6
clone_size: NA
cdr3_length: 13
cdr3_nt: TGTGCCAGCAGCCAAGATCCAGGGTCAGTCCTGACTTTC
cdr3_aa: CASSQDPGSVLTF

v_call: TRBV6-1
d_call: NA
j_call: TRBJ1-4
clone_size: few
cdr3_length: 16
cdr3_nt: TGTGCCAGCAGTGAAGAACAACAGGGTCCGAATGAAAAACTGTTTTTT
cdr3_aa: CASSEEQQGPNEKLFF

v_call: TRBV5-1
d_call: TRBD2
j_call: TRBJ2-3
clone_size: once
cdr3_length: 16
cdr3_nt: TGCGCCAGCAGCTTGGAGCGGGGCGTAGTATCAGATACGCAGTATTTT
cdr3_aa: CASSLERGVVSDTQYF

v_call: TRBV7-6
d_call: TRBD2
j_call: TRBJ2-1
clone_size: NA
cdr3_length: 17
cdr3_nt: TGTGCCAGCAGCTTAGCCACTAGCGGACCTGTCTACAATGAGCAGTTCTTC
cdr3_aa: CASSLATSGPVYNEQFF

v_call: TRBV5-4
d_call: TRBD1
j_call: TRBJ1-1
clone_size: NA
cdr3_length: 14
cdr3_nt: TGTGCCAGCAGCTTACGACAGGGGTGGACTGAAGCTTTCTTT
cdr3_aa: CASSLRQGWTEAFF

v_call: TRBV7-2
d_call: NA
j_call: TRBJ2-5
clone_size: NA
cdr3_length: 14
cdr3_nt: TGTGCCAGCAGCTTAGTTAGTGGTCAAGAGACCCAGTACTTC
cdr3_aa: CASSLVSGQETQYF

v_call: TRBV4-3
d_call: NA
j_call: TRBJ1-2
clone_size: NA
cdr3_length: 16
cdr3_nt: TGCGCCAGCAGCCAAGATCCAAGGACAGTTGGTTATGGCTACACCTTC
cdr3_aa: CASSQDPRTVGYGYTF

v_call: TRBV19
d_call: NA
j_call: TRBJ1-5
clone_size: NA
cdr3_length: 14
cdr3_nt: TGTGCCAGTACGCGCAGGGCCGGCAATCAGCCCCAGCATTTT
cdr3_aa: CASTRRAGNQPQHF

v_call: TRBV7-8
d_call: NA
j_call: TRBJ1-3
clone_size: NA
cdr3_length: 14
cdr3_nt: TGTGCCAGCAGCGGCTCGCGGGGGCTAGACACCATATATTTT
cdr3_aa: CASSGSRGLDTIYF

v_call: TRBV2
d_call: NA
j_call: TRBJ2-7
clone_size: few
cdr3_length: 14
cdr3_nt: TGTGCCAGCTCGACACCGGGACAATCCTACGAGCAGTACTTC
cdr3_aa: CASSTPGQSYEQYF

v_call: TRBV28
d_call: NA
j_call: TRBJ1-5
clone_size: NA
cdr3_length: 14
cdr3_nt: TGTGCCAGCAGTCCCCCGGACAGTCATCAGCCCCAGCATTTT
cdr3_aa: CASSPPDSHQPQHF

v_call: TRBV28
d_call: NA
j_call: TRBJ1-6
clone_size: NA
cdr3_length: 14
cdr3_nt: TGTGCCAGCAGTTTCAGGTCCTATAATTCACCCCTCCACTTT
cdr3_aa: CASSFRSYNSPLHF

v_call: TRBV18
d_call: TRBD1
j_call: TRBJ1-1
clone_size: NA
cdr3_length: 15
cdr3_nt: TGTGCCAGCTCCTCTGTGACAGGGCTGAACACTGAAGCTTTCTTT
cdr3_aa: CASSSVTGLNTEAFF

v_call: TRBV10-3
d_call: NA
j_call: TRBJ2-7
clone_size: NA
cdr3_length: 14
cdr3_nt: TGTGCCATATCCGGGACAACAGTTTCCTACGAGCAGTACTTC
cdr3_aa: CAISGTTVSYEQYF

v_call: TRBV4-2
d_call: NA
j_call: TRBJ1-5
clone_size: NA
cdr3_length: 16
cdr3_nt: TGTGCCAGCAGCCAAGAAGGGCCAGGGTACAATCAGCCCCAGCATTTT
cdr3_aa: CASSQEGPGYNQPQHF

v_call: TRBV10-3
d_call: TRBD1
j_call: TRBJ2-3
clone_size: NA
cdr3_length: 16
cdr3_nt: TGTGCCATCAGTATGACAGGGTCACGCCCGTCGGATACGCAGTATTTT
cdr3_aa: CAISMTGSRPSDTQYF

v_call: TRBV2
d_call: TRBD1
j_call: TRBJ1-6
clone_size: NA
cdr3_length: 15
cdr3_nt: TGTGCCAGCAGTGGTCAGGGACAGTACAATTCACCCCTCCACTTT
cdr3_aa: CASSGQGQYNSPLHF